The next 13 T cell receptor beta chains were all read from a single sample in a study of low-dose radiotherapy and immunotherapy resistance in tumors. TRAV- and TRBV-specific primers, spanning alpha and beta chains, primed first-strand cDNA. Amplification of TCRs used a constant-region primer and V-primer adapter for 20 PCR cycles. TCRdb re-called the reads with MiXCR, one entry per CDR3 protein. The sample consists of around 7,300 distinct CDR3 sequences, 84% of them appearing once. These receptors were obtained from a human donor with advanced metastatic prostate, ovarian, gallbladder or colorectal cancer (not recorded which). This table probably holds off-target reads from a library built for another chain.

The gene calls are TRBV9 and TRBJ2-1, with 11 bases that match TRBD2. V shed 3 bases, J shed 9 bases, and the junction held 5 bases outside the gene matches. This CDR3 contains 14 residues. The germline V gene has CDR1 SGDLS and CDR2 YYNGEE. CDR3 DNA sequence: TGTGCCAGCAGCGCAACGCTAGCGGGGGGTGAGCAGTTCTTC. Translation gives CASSATLAGGEQFF.

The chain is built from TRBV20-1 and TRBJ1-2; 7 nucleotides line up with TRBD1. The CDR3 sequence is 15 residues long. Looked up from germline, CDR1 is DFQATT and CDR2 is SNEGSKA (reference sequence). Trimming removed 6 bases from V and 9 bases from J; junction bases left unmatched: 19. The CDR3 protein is CSATNPRDSLSSYTF. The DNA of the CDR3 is TGCAGTGCCACCAACCCCCGGGACAGTCTTTCGAGCTACACCTTC.

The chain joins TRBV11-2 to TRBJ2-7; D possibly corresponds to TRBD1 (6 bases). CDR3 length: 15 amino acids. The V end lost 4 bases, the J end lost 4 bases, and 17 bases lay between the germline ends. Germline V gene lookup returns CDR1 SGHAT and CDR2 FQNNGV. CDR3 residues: CASSSIQGPGYEQYF. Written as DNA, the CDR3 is TGTGCCAGCAGCTCCATACAGGGACCGGGGTACGAGCAGTACTTC.

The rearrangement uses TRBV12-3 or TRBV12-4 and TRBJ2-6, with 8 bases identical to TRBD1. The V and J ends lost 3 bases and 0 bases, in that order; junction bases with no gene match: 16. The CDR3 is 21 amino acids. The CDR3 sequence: CASSLVRGLSSWFSGANVLTF. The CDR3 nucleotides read TGTGCCAGCAGTTTGGTCAGGGGGCTTTCTTCGTGGTTCTCTGGGGCCAACGTCCTGACTTTC.

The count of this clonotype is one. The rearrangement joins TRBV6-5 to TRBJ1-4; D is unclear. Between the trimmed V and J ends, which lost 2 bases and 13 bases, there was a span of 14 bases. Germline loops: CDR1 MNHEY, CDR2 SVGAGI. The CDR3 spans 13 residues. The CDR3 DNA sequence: TGTGCCAGCAGTTACCAGGCAGAAGGTGTACTGTTTTTT. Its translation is CASSYQAEGVLFF.

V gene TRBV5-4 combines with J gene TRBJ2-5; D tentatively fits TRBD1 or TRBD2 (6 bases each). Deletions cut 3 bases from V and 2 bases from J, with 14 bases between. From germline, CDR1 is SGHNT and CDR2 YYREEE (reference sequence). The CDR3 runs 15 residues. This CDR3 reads CASSYPGGLQETQYF. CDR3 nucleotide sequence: TGTGCCAGCAGCTACCCCGGGGGCCTGCAAGAGACCCAGTACTTC. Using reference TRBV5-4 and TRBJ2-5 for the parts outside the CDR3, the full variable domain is ETGVTQSPTHLIKTRGQQVTLRCSSQSGHNTVSWYQQALGQGPQFIFQYYREEENGRGNFPPRFSGLQFPNYSSELNVNALELDDSALYLCASSYPGGLQETQYFGPGTRLLVL.

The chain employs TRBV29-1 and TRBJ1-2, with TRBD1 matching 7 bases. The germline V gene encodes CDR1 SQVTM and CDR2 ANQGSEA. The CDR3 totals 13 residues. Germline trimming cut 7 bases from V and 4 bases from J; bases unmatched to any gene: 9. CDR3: CSAHDRAGYGYTF. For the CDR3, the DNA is TGCAGCGCACACGACAGGGCGGGCTATGGCTACACCTTC.

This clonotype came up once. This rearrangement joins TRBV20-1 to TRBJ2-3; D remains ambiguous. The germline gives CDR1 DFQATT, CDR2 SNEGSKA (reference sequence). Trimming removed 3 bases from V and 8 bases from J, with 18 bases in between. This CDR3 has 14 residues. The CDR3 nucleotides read TGCAGTGCTAGGAGGCAGCCTGTCGTTGTTACGCAGTATTTT. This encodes CSARRQPVVVTQYF.

CDR3: CASSVNRDRNTGELFF. The CDR3 nucleotides read TGTGCCAGCAGTGTGAACCGGGACAGGAACACCGGGGAGCTGTTTTTT. V is TRBV6-5 and J is TRBJ2-2; TRBD1 matches at 7 bases. The CDR3 sequence is 16 residues long. CDR1 is MNHEY, CDR2 SVGAGI, per germline. V was clipped by 5 bases and J by 1 base; unmatched bases: 7.

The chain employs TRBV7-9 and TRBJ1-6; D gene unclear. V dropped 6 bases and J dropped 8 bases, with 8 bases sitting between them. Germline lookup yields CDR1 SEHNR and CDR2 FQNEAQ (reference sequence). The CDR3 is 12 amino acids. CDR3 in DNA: TGTGCCAGCAGGGCCGGGGATTCACCCCTCCACTTT. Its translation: CASRAGDSPLHF. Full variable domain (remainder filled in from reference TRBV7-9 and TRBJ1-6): DTGVSQNPRHKITKRGQNVTFRCDPISEHNRLYWYRQTLGQGPEFLTYFQNEAQLEKSRLLSDRFSAERPKGSFSTLEIQRTEQGDSAMYLCASRAGDSPLHFGNGTRLTVT.

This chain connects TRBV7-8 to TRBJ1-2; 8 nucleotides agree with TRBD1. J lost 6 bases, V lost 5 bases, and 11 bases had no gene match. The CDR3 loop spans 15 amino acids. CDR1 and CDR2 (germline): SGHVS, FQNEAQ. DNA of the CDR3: TGTGCCAGCAGCCCCGCGGGACAGGCGGTAAATGGCTACACCTTC. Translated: CASSPAGQAVNGYTF.

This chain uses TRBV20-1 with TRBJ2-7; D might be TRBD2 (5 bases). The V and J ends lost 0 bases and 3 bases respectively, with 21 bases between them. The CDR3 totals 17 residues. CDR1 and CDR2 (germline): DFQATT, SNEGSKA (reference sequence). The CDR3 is CSARDRSRDEVFYEQYF. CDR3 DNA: TGCAGTGCTAGAGATCGATCCCGGGATGAAGTGTTCTACGAGCAGTACTTC.

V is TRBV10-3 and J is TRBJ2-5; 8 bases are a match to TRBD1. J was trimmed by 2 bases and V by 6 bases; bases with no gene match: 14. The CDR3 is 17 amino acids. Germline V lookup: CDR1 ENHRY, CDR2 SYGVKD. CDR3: CAISGTGVGRNQETQYF. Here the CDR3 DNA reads TGTGCCATCAGCGGGACAGGCGTTGGTCGTAATCAAGAGACCCAGTACTTC.